This paragraph covers one T cell receptor (beta chain) sequence. This CDR3 is 15 amino acids long. CDR1 LGHNA and CDR2 YNFKEQ come from the germline V gene. V lost 2 bases to trimming and J lost 4 bases; unmatched junction nucleotides: 2. The data stem from a study of cytomegalovirus exposure and HLA in healthy donors. Study context: The 110 or so validation repertoires were produced on the same platform as the roughly 700 repertoires of the first cohort. This was reported in a later analysis.

Data came from immunoSEQ multiplex PCR; TCRdb stores just in-frame clones and leaves some out. The top ten clones hold over 2% of a sample with tens of thousands of clones, 95% to 97% of them seen once. This chain connects TRBV4-2 to TRBJ2-6; 7 positions match TRBD1. The source material was PBMCs. The sequence was collected from a man between 18 and 35 years old in good health and CMV-seronegative. CDR3 region: CASSQTGAGANVLTF. CDR3 DNA: TGTGCCAGCAGCCAAACAGGGGCCGGGGCCAACGTCCTGACTTTC.